The 21 T cell receptor beta chains in this list originate from one sample, sequenced in a study of T cells in Graves' hyperthyroidism and ophthalmopathy. Amplified regions were TCR beta CDR3 sequences from RNA transcripts. Using the HTBI primer set, a first-round RT-PCR was run on the TCR CDR3. TCRdb ran MiXCR on the multiplex PCR reads and lists one entry per CDR3 protein. The sample holds over 300,000 distinct CDR3 sequences, about an eighth seen once. The sample comprised blood. The receptor source for this set is a woman between 40 and 55 years old with Graves' ophthalmopathy.

This clonotype showed up many times. V gene TRBV3-1 combines with J gene TRBJ1-2; D remains ambiguous. The CDR3 spans 12 residues. V was clipped by 5 bases and J by 3 bases, with 7 bases between them. CDR1 is LGHDT and CDR2 is YNNKEL in the germline V gene (reference sequence). CDR3: CASSRKDYGYTF. CDR3 nucleotides: TGTGCCAGCAGCAGGAAGGACTATGGCTACACCTTC.

This rearrangement joins TRBV27 to TRBJ2-4, with D perhaps TRBD1 or TRBD2 (5 bases each). This CDR3 spans 13 amino acids. Trimming removed 5 bases at V and 8 bases at J, with 13 bases between. CDR1 and CDR2 from the germline V gene are MNHEY and SMNVEV (reference sequence). CDR3 protein: CASSPGRGDIQYF. The CDR3, as DNA: TGTGCCAGCAGTCCGGGACGGGGCGACATTCAGTACTTC.

This clonotype was counted at least ten times. V usage is TRBV15 and J usage is TRBJ2-1; a possible D gene is TRBD1 (5 bases). The germline CDR1 and CDR2 sequences are LNHNV and YYDKDF (reference sequence). The CDR3 sequence is 17 residues long. V lost 4 bases to trimming and J lost 3 bases, with 19 bases between them. The CDR3 is CATSTGTDSVSYNEQFF. CDR3 in DNA: TGTGCCACCAGCACCGGAACAGACAGCGTAAGCTACAATGAGCAGTTCTTC.

V usage is TRBV4-2 and J usage is TRBJ1-1, with D perhaps TRBD1 (5 bases). Trimming left V 0 bases short and J 5 bases short, with 10 bases between. The CDR3 runs to 14 residues. Germline loops: CDR1 LGHNA, CDR2 YNFKEQ. CDR3 amino acids: CASSQDSGKTEAFF. For the CDR3, the DNA is TGTGCCAGCAGCCAAGATTCAGGGAAGACTGAAGCTTTCTTT.

As to this clonotype: It may be a read error: a sequence one base away is much more abundant. The gene calls are TRBV7-9 and TRBJ2-7; 8 nucleotides agree with TRBD1. Per germline, CDR1 SEHNR and CDR2 FQNEAQ (reference sequence). CDR3 length equals 15 residues. The CDR3 DNA follows: TGTGTCAGCAGCCTGCGACAGGGGAGGTCCTACGAGCAGTACTTC. It yields the protein CVSSLRQGRSYEQYF.

This clonotype was seen many times. The chain carries TRBV3-1 and TRBJ2-1, with 10 bases fitting TRBD1. Germline lookup yields CDR1 LGHDT and CDR2 YNNKEL (reference sequence). The CDR3 extends over 13 amino acids. The V and J ends lost 4 bases and 8 bases, in that order; junction bases with no gene match: 2. For the CDR3, the DNA is TGTGCCAGCAGCCGACAGGGGGCCGATGAGCAGTTCTTC. Translating gives CASSRQGADEQFF.

This clonotype was observed many times. This sequence joins TRBV27 and TRBJ2-7, with TRBD2 identical over 11 bases. Germline V CDR1 and CDR2: MNHEY, SMNVEV (reference sequence). V shed 6 bases, J shed 6 bases, and the junction held 10 bases outside the gene matches. The CDR3 spans 15 residues. The CDR3 coding sequence is TGTGCCAGCAGCTCAACCGGGACTAGCGGTCTCGAGCAGTACTTC. Protein: CASSSTGTSGLEQYF.

The sample holds a few counts of this clonotype. A much larger clone lies one base from this, so it may be a read error. This rearrangement joins TRBV6-5 to TRBJ1-1; D may be TRBD1 (6 bases). V dropped 2 bases and J dropped 11 bases, with 15 bases sitting between them. The CDR3 is made up of 13 amino acids. Per the germline V gene, CDR1 is MNHEY and CDR2 is SVGAGI. CDR3 sequence (DNA): TGTGCCAGCAGTTACGGTCGGACAGCTCCGGCTTTCTTT. This codes for CASSYGRTAPAFF.

J is TRBJ2-7 and V is TRBV5-6; D call uncertain. V lost 1 base and J 5 bases, leaving 7 bases between the germline ends. Germline lookup yields CDR1 SGHDT and CDR2 YYEEEE. The CDR3 totals 12 residues. Written as DNA, the CDR3 is TGTGCCAGCAGCTTGAACAGCGACGAGCAGTACTTC. This encodes CASSLNSDEQYF.

This clonotype was seen many times. J is TRBJ2-2 and V is TRBV28; D gene ambiguous. CDR1 is MDHEN, CDR2 SYDVKM, per germline. Trimming removed 2 bases from V and 4 bases from J, with 2 bases in between. The CDR3 totals 12 residues. CDR3 residues: CASSLTTGELFF. The CDR3 coding sequence is TGTGCCAGCAGTTTAACCACCGGGGAGCTGTTTTTT.

Points on this clonotype: A read error may be the cause here, since a much bigger clone is one base away. This chain joins TRBV20-1 and TRBJ2-7, with D tentatively TRBD1 or TRBD2 (5 bases each). With 0 bases removed from V and 5 bases from J, the gap between germline ends came to 17 bases. Germline V CDR1 and CDR2: DFQATT, SNEGSKA (reference sequence). The CDR3 contains 15 residues. The CDR3 is CSARDVRDPLNEQYF. The CDR3 DNA follows: TGCAGTGCTAGAGATGTCCGGGACCCCCTCAACGAGCAGTACTTC.

This clonotype occurred many times. The chain is built from TRBV2 and TRBJ1-6, with D possibly TRBD1 on 5 matching bases. The germline V gene has CDR1 SNHLY and CDR2 FYNNEI. Trimming took off 3 bases at V and 10 bases at J, with 16 bases between the two ends. The length of the CDR3 is 15 residues. For the CDR3, the DNA is TGTGCCAGCAGTGAGCGGGGGGGGACCCGCTCACCCCTCCACTTT. This translates into CASSERGGTRSPLHF.

This clonotype was detected many times. This sequence joins TRBV7-9 and TRBJ2-3; 10 bases align to TRBD2. Germline lookup yields CDR1 SEHNR and CDR2 FQNEAQ (reference sequence). V lost 2 bases, J lost 4 bases, and 3 bases stayed unmatched. This CDR3 comprises 15 residues. CDR3 DNA: TGTGCCAGCAGCTTACCAGCGGGGGGGCCAGATACGCAGTATTTT. Protein sequence: CASSLPAGGPDTQYF. The entire variable domain, with the rest obtained from reference TRBV7-9 and TRBJ2-3, is as follows: DTGVSQNPRHKITKRGQNVTFRCDPISEHNRLYWYRQTLGQGPEFLTYFQNEAQLEKSRLLSDRFSAERPKGSFSTLEIQRTEQGDSAMYLCASSLPAGGPDTQYFGPGTRLTVL.

In its sample, this clonotype was seen many times. The V gene is TRBV5-5, the J gene TRBJ1-2; D is unresolved. The CDR3 covers 13 residues. Germline V lookup: CDR1 SGHKS, CDR2 YYEKEE (reference sequence). Trimming took 4 bases from V and 4 from J, leaving 11 bases between them. CDR3 DNA sequence: TGTGCCAGCAGCACGGACTTGTCCTATGGCTACACCTTC. It specifies CASSTDLSYGYTF. Full variable domain (rest looked up from reference TRBV5-5 and TRBJ1-2): DAGVTQSPTHLIKTRGQQVTLRCSPISGHKSVSWYQQVLGQGPQFIFQYYEKEERGRGNFPDRFSARQFPNYSSELNVNALLLGDSALYLCASSTDLSYGYTFGSGTRLTVV.

There are many counts of this clonotype. V usage is TRBV4-1 and J usage is TRBJ2-2; D may be TRBD2 (5 bases). Trimming stripped 6 bases from V and 8 bases from J, with 19 bases between. The germline CDR1 and CDR2 sequences are MGHRA and YSYEKL. The CDR3 spans 15 residues. The CDR3 region has the DNA TGCGCCAGCAGTACCTCGTCGGGATCACCTGGGGAGCTGTTTTTT. It is translated as CASSTSSGSPGELFF.

This clonotype was found a few times. J is TRBJ2-2 and V is TRBV20-1; TRBD2 matches at 10 bases. CDR1 is DFQATT, CDR2 SNEGSKA, per germline (reference sequence). With 0 bases clipped from V and 5 bases from J, the junction kept 12 bases outside the gene matches. CDR3 length equals 18 residues. The CDR3 bases are TGCAGTGCTAGAGATATACTAGCGGGAAGGGGTGGAACCGGGGAGCTGTTTTTT. Protein: CSARDILAGRGGTGELFF.

This clonotype was counted many times. The rearrangement joins TRBV6-6 to TRBJ2-7; no clear D gene. There are 13 residues in the CDR3. V was shortened by 2 bases and J by 1 base, with 6 bases between the two germline ends. CDR1 and CDR2 from the germline V gene are MNHNY and SVGAGI (reference sequence). The CDR3 reads CASSYGVSYEQYF. CDR3 nucleotide sequence: TGTGCCAGCAGTTACGGGGTTTCCTACGAGCAGTACTTC.

Worth noting for this clonotype: Possible read error: a much larger clone is one base away. The chain uses TRBV20-1 and TRBJ2-1; tentatively, D is TRBD1 (5 bases). Germline V gene lookup returns CDR1 DFQATT and CDR2 SNEGSKA (reference sequence). The CDR3 consists of 15 residues. Written as DNA, the CDR3 is TGCAGTGCTAGAGTTCTTCGGACATCCTACAATGGGCAGTTCTTC. It specifies CSARVLRTSYNGQFF.

The table lists this clonotype with many counts. The CDR3 sequence: CSASGTSRMGYTF. The DNA for the CDR3 is TGCAGTGCTAGTGGGACCTCTCGAATGGGCTACACCTTC. J is TRBJ1-2 and V is TRBV20-1, with D possibly being TRBD1 (5 bases). Germline CDR1 reads DFQATT; CDR2 reads SNEGSKA (reference sequence). V lost 3 bases and J 8 bases, leaving 16 bases between the germline ends. CDR3 length: 13 residues.

This clonotype was picked up many times. The chain carries TRBV12-3 or TRBV12-4 and TRBJ2-5; 7 nucleotides align to TRBD2. With V trimmed by 4 bases and J by 5 bases, 10 bases remained unmatched. This CDR3 region has 15 residues. The CDR3 loop is CASSSVGGGMETQYF. The CDR3 DNA is TGTGCCAGCAGTTCCGTTGGGGGGGGGATGGAGACCCAGTACTTC.

About this clonotype itself: This may arise from a read error, as a much more abundant clone is one base away. This chain uses TRBV30 with TRBJ1-1; the D is unclear. Germline lookup yields CDR1 GTSNPN and CDR2 SVGIG (reference sequence). This CDR3 contains 13 residues. CDR3 in amino acids: CAWSRQPGTGAFF. Here the CDR3 DNA reads TGTGCCTGGAGTCGTCAACCAGGCACTGGAGCTTTCTTT.